The clone carrying this TCR beta chain was seen more than once but under ten times. Its antigen remains unknown. Germline values: CDR1 DFQATT, CDR2 SNEGSKA (reference sequence). The CDR3 runs 11 residues. The V end was cut by 7 bases, the J end by 7 bases, with 11 bases between. Researchers isolated at least 7 million PBMCs per sample. This sample is drawn from a study of blood T cells in healthy people across ages. Study findings and constraints: TCR beta diversity, measured per million T cells, fell in a roughly linear way with age.

Through a sample-barcoded 5' primer and a J-beta primer mix, a second PCR was run for about 7 to 12 cycles. From the 5' RACE reads, TCRdb called clonotypes with MiXCR, one entry per CDR3 protein. The data show 950,000 to 1,200,000 distinct CDR3 sequences, with more than 30% seen just once and 10% to 15% held by the top ten. The TCR was taken from a young man in good health. Sequenced material: blood. The genes are TRBV20-1 and TRBJ2-1, with D possibly matching TRBD1 (6 bases). This CDR3 reads CSVQGSNEQFF. CDR3 nucleotides: TGCAGTGTACAGGGTTCGAATGAGCAGTTCTTC.